What follows is one T cell receptor beta chain and its context. Its antigen remains unidentified. Time point meaning: after dendritic cell vaccination, including at tumor progression/relapse. The method was immunoSEQ multiplex PCR; TCRdb's version includes in-frame clones alone and lacks a portion of them. This sample carries roughly 60,000 clones, approximately 87% of them seen once, and the ten largest clones take about 8.3%. This record belongs to a study of glioma-infiltrating T cells after dendritic cell vaccination. Overall study: Patients had newly diagnosed or recurrent glioblastoma and received dendritic cell vaccines. Dendritic cells derived from monocytes and pulsed with autologous tumor lysate formed the vaccine. Study results and limitations: No direct clonality-survival link was found; a diverse polyclonal response may matter.

The ends were cut back, 0 bases at V and 2 bases at J, with 10 bases in the middle. This CDR3 spans 16 amino acids. Germline CDR1 is SGHVS and CDR2 is FNYEAQ. The chain employs TRBV7-6 and TRBJ2-2; D may be TRBD2 (6 bases). The specimen was blood, collected after dendritic cell vaccination. This clonotype originated in a human donor with glioblastoma. The CDR3 bases are TGTGCCAGCAGCTTAGCGCGCGGGGAAAACACCGGGGAGCTGTTTTTT. This translates into CASSLARGENTGELFF.